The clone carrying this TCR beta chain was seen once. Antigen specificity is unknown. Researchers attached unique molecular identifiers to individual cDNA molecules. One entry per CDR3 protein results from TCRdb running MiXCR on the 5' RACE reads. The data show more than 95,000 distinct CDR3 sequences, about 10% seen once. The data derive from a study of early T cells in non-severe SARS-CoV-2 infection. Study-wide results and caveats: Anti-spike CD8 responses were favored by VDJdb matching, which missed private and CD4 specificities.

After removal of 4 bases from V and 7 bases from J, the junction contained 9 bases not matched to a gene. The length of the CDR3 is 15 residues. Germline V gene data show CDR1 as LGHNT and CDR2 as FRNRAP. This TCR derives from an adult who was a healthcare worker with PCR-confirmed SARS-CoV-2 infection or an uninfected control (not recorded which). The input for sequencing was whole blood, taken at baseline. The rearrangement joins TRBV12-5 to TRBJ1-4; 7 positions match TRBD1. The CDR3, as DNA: TGTGCTAGTGGTTACCAGACAGGGCCGAGTGAAAAACTGTTTTTT. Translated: CASGYQTGPSEKLFF.